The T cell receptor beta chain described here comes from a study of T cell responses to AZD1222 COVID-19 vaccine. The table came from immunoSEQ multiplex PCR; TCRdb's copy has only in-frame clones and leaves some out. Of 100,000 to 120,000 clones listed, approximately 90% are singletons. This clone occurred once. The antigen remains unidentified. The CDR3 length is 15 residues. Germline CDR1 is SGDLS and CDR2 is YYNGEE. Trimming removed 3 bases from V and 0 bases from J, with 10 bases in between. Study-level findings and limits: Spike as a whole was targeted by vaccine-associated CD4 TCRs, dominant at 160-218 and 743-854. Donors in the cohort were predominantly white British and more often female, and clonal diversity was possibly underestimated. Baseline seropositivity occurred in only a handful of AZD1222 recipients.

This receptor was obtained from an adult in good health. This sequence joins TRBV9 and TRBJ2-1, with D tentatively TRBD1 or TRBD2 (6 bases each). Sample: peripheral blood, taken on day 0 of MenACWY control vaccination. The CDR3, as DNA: TGTGCCAGCAGCGAAGGGGGGAGCTCCTACAATGAGCAGTTCTTC. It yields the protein CASSEGGSSYNEQFF.